The clone carrying this T cell receptor (beta chain) was seen ten or more times. Its cognate antigen is unknown. In making TCR beta libraries, quantitative 5'-RACE with molecular barcodes was used. TCRdb ran MiXCR on the 5' RACE reads and lists one entry per CDR3 protein. The repertoire holds 150,000 to 200,000 distinct CDR3 sequences, with 18% as singletons. The data were taken from a study of CD8 T cells in ankylosing spondylitis. Overall study findings and caveats: Reportedly, disease-linked clones are significantly enriched in ankylosing spondylitis patients' matched synovial fluid. Previously reported in reactive arthritis synovial fluid and blood were some of the motif variants. A TCR beta motif made of several highly homologous variants seemed typical of ankylosing spondylitis blood.

Germline V lookup: CDR1 SNHLY, CDR2 FYNNEI. The CDR3 sequence is 14 residues long. Trimming took off 0 bases at V and 9 bases at J, with 12 bases between the two ends. This clonotype originated in a male donor aged 10 to 35 with ankylosing spondylitis or in good health (not recorded which). The chain joins TRBV2 to TRBJ2-1, with D hard to call. Sequencing was performed on blood, either unsorted or a sorted T cell fraction (not recorded which). The chain's CDR3 is CASSEALWQSEQFF. CDR3 sequence (DNA): TGTGCCAGCAGTGAAGCGTTGTGGCAGAGTGAGCAGTTCTTC.